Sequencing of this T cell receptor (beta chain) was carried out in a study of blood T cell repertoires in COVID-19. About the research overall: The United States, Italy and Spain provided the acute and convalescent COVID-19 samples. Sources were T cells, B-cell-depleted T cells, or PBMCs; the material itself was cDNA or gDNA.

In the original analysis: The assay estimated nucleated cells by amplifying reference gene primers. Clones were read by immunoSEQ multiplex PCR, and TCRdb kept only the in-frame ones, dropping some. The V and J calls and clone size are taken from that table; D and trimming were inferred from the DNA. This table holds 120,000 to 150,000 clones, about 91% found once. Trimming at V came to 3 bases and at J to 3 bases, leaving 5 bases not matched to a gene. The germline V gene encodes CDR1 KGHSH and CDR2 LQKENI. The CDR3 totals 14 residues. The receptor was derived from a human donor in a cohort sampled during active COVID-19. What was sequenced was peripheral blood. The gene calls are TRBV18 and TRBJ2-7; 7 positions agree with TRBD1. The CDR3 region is CASSPRRDSYEQYF. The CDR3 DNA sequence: TGTGCCAGCTCACCCCGTCGGGACAGCTACGAGCAGTACTTC. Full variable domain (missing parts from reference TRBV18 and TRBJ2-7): NAGVMQNPRHLVRRRGQEARLRCSPMKGHSHVYWYRQLPEEGLKFMVYLQKENIIDESGMPKERFSAEFPKEGPSILRIQQVVRGDSAAYFCASSPRRDSYEQYFGPGTRLTVT.